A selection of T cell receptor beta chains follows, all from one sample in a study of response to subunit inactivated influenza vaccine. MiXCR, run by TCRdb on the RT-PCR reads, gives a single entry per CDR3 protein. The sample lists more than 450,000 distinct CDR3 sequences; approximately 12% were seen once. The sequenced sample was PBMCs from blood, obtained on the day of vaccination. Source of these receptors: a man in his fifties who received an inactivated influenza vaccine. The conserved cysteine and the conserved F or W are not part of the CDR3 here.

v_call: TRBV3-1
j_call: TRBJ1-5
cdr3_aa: ASSQRRINQPQH

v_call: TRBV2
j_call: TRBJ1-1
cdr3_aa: ASRRTGANTEAF

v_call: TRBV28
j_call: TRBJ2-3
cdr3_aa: ASSLILGTQY

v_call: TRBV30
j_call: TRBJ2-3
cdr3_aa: AWSEALGRGYYTDTQY

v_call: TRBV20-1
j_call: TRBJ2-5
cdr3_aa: SARVGGLKTSQY

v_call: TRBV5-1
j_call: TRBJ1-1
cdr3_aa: ASSNGQGRTEAF

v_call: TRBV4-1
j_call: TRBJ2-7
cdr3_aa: ASSRSAGTYEQY

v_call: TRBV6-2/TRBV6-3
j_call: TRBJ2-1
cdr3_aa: ASSYSPGQAYNEQF

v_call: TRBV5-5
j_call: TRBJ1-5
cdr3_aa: ASSLGRVVNQPQH

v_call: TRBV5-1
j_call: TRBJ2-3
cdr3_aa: ASSLPPISDTQY

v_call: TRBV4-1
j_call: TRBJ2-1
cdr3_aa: ASSPHGGGSYNEQF

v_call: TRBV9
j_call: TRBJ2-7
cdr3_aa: ASSVGATVSYEQY

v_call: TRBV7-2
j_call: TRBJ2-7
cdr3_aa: ASSLAGTGPSYEQY

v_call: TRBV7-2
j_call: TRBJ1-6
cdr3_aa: ASSLGQGAPIFSPLH

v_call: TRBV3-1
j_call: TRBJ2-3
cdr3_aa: ASSQVWADTQY

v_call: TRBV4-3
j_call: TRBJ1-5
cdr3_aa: ASSPRPGSNQPQH

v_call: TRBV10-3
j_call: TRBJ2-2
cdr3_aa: ATKDPGLAGANTGELF

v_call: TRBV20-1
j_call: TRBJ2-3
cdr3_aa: SAGAGGHTDTQY

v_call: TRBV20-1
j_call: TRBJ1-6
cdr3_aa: SASRGTGYSPLH

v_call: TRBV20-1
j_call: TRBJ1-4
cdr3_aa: SARDSEKLF

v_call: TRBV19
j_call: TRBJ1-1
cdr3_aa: ASSLARGPTEAF

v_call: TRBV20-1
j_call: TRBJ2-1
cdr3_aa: SASPPGLAKNEQF

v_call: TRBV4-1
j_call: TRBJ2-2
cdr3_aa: ASSQERTGFFTGELF

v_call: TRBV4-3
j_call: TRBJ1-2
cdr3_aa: ASSQAGYGYT

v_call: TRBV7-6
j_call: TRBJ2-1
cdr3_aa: ASSLAGLAGDNEQF

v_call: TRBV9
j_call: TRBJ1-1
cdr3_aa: ASSVETDTEAF

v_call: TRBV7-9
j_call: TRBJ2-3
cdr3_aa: ASSLHARREGNTQY

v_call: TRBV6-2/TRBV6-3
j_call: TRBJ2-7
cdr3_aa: ASSYGGQTGPY

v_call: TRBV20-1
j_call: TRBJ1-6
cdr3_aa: SARDRGGSPNSPLH

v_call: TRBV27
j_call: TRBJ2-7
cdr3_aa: ASSQRTTTTGYEQY

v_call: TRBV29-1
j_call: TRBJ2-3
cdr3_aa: SVVGLAGLTDTQY

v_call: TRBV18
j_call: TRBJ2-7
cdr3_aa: ASSPQTHEQY

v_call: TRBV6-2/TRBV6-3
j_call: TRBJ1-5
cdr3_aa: ASSYGLEDQPQH

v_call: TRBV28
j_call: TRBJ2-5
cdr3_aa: ASSWGTDSQTQY

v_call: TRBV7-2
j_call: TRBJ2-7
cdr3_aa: ASSWAGFYEQY

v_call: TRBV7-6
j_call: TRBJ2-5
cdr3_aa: ASSLITGKETQY

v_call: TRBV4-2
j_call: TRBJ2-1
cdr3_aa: ASSAAGLAGGGDEQF

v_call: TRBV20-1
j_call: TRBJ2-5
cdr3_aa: SAAKGGPKETQY

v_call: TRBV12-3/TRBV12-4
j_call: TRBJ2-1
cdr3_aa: ASGGQINEQF

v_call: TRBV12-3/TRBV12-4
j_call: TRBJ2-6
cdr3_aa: ASTRLAGANVLT

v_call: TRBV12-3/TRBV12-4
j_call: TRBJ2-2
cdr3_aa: ASSLGSGARLGELF

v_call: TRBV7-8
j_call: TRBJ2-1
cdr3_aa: ASSFLITHNEQF

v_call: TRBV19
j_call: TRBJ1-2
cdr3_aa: ASSIEGTAREGGYT

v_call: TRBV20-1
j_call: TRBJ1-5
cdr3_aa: FARDLGSGNQPQH

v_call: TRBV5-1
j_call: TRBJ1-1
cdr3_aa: ASSFTGVKVTEGF

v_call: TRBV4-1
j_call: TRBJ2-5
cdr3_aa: ASSQDLGQRETQY

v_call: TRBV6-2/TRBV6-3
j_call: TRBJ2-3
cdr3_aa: ASSYSLGGATDTQY

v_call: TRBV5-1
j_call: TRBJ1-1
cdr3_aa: ASSPGGPNTEAF

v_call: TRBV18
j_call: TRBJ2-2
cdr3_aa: ASSPDRGETGELF

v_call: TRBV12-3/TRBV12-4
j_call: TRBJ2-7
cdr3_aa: ASSTPGQQHEQY

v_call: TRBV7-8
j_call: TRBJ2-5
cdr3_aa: ASRSPYPETQC

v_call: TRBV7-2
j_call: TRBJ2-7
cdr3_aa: ASSYPGSIYEQY

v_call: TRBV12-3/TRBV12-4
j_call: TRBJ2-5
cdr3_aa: ASSFWASGRETQY

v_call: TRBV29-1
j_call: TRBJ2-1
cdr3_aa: SVDADYNEQF

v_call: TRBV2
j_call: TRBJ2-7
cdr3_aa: ASSEGREFPEQY